This T cell receptor (beta chain) derives from a study of brain T cells in children with intractable seizures. V was cut by 1 base and J by 2 bases, with 6 bases left in between. The CDR3 length is 14 residues. The germline gives CDR1 SNHLY, CDR2 FYNNEI. Only cases whose brain tissue showed the highest T cell transcript signatures were sequenced. Pre-surgery treatment included at least one anti-epileptic drug. Sequencing used immunoSEQ multiplex PCR; TCRdb keeps in-frame clones, though not all of them. The table has about 41,000 clones, 75% to 95% seen once. V and J are TRBV2 and TRBJ1-3; no definite D call. The sequence derives from a girl aged 2-10 years with tuberous sclerosis and intractable seizures. The sequenced sample was peripheral blood, obtained at surgery. In DNA form, the CDR3 reads TGTGCCAGCAGTGAAGTAGGCACTGGAAACACCATATATTTT. This translates into CASSEVGTGNTIYF.